These 17 T cell receptor beta chains share one sample of origin, sequenced in a study of memory CD4+ T cells and cytomegalovirus serostatus. The sort gate was single viable CD3+CD4+CD8-CD45RO+ cells for memory CD4+ T cells. Sequencing was performed with immunoSEQ multiplex PCR; in TCRdb, only in-frame clones are kept and a portion is missing. The sample lists fewer than 35,000 clones; 75% to 85% were seen once. The specimen sequenced was memory CD4+ T cells from blood. The receptors were sampled from an adult in good health and CMV-seronegative.

The table lists this clone with a few counts. The chain couples TRBV28 to TRBJ1-1; D call uncertain. Trimming left V 1 base short and J 5 bases short, with 14 bases between. CDR1 MDHEN and CDR2 SYDVKM come from the germline V gene. This CDR3 contains 15 residues. The CDR3, as DNA: TGTGCCAGCAGTTTATCTTCTTACTTAACAACTGAAGCTTTCTTT. Its translation: CASSLSSYLTTEAFF.

The chain carries TRBV15 and TRBJ1-5; 11 bases are shared with TRBD1. The CDR3 totals 14 residues. From germline, CDR1 is LNHNV and CDR2 YYDKDF (reference sequence). Losses at the gene ends were 5 bases for V and 6 bases for J; bases not matched to a gene: 3. CDR3 region: CATSGTGGIQPQHF. CDR3 in DNA: TGTGCCACCAGCGGGACAGGGGGGATTCAGCCCCAGCATTTT.

The rearrangement uses TRBV30 and TRBJ2-1; D remains ambiguous. The V gene's germline CDR1 is GTSNPN and CDR2 SVGIG (reference sequence). V dropped 1 base and J dropped 7 bases, with 8 bases sitting between them. The CDR3 is 12 residues long. CDR3 in DNA: TGTGCCTGGAGTGACCCGTATAATGAGCAGTTCTTC. Its protein product is CAWSDPYNEQFF.

This chain joins TRBV5-6 and TRBJ2-3; D not resolved. CDR1 is SGHDT and CDR2 is YYEEEE in the germline V gene. Trimming shortened V by 4 bases and J by 6 bases, and 12 bases separated the two germline ends. The CDR3 is 13 residues long. CDR3 DNA sequence: TGTGCCAGCAGCGGCGGATTACATGATACGCAGTATTTT. Translation gives CASSGGLHDTQYF.

The CDR3 nucleotides are TGTGCCAGTAGTGCCCGGACATCGCTGTCAGGGGAGCAGTACTTC. Its protein product is CASSARTSLSGEQYF. The chain has TRBV19 and TRBJ2-7, with a possible D match to TRBD1 (5 bases). Germline V gene lookup returns CDR1 LNHDA and CDR2 SQIVND (reference sequence). The CDR3 loop spans 15 amino acids. The germline V and J ends were trimmed by 5 bases and 7 bases, with 21 bases remaining between them.

V and J are TRBV21-1 and TRBJ1-1; the D call in the table, TRBD1, was not verified against the DNA. TRBV21-1 has pseudogene status. The CDR3 length is 14 residues. DNA for the CDR3: TGTGCCAGCACCACGCCTAGGGAGACAGGGCGAGCTTTCTTT. It translates to CASTTPRETGRAFF.

V usage is TRBV19 and J usage is TRBJ1-2; tentatively, D is TRBD1 (5 bases). The germline V gene has CDR1 LNHDA and CDR2 SQIVND (reference sequence). The CDR3 runs 13 residues. The V gene lost 4 bases and the J gene lost 8 bases, with 14 bases spanning the gap. Written as DNA, the CDR3 is TGTGCCAGTAGTAGGGGACGGGCTGACGGCTACACCTTC. Its translation is CASSRGRADGYTF.

The chain has TRBV19 and TRBJ2-7; D is uncertain. V was clipped by 3 bases and J by 2 bases, with 14 bases between them. In germline, CDR1 is LNHDA, CDR2 SQIVND (reference sequence). This CDR3 contains 15 residues. CDR3 nucleotides: TGTGCCAGTAGTATGAACAGCAAGAGCACCTACGAGCAGTACTTC. Residues: CASSMNSKSTYEQYF.

V and J are TRBV9 and TRBJ2-7; 8 bases are shared with TRBD2. After removal of 3 bases from V and 4 bases from J, the junction contained 9 bases not matched to a gene. Germline CDR1 is SGDLS and CDR2 is YYNGEE. The CDR3 consists of 15 residues. CDR3 in amino acids: CASSEMSGGGYEQYF. The CDR3 DNA reads TGTGCCAGCAGCGAGATGTCCGGGGGGGGTTACGAGCAGTACTTC.

The chain is built from TRBV7-9 and TRBJ2-5; D may be TRBD1 or TRBD2 (5 bases each). V was trimmed by 2 bases and J by 0 bases, leaving 13 bases between them. The CDR3 is 16 residues long. Per germline, CDR1 SEHNR and CDR2 FQNEAQ (reference sequence). The CDR3 bases are TGTGCCAGCAGCTTACGGGACGGACGGTACCAAGAGACCCAGTACTTC. Its protein product is CASSLRDGRYQETQYF.

This clone is a singleton in its sample. V and J are TRBV19 and TRBJ2-6; 8 nucleotides line up with TRBD2. The CDR3 extends over 15 amino acids. Germline V gene sequence: CDR1 LNHDA, CDR2 SQIVND (reference sequence). The J segment lost 2 bases and the V segment lost 7 bases, leaving 4 bases of the junction unmatched. Here the CDR3 DNA reads TGTGCCAGTAAACGGGGGGGCCCTGGGGCCAACGTCCTGACTTTC. Encoded protein: CASKRGGPGANVLTF.

The V and J genes are TRBV11-3 and TRBJ1-6, with D maybe TRBD1 (5 bases). Trimming took 1 base from V and 8 from J, leaving 24 bases between them. Per the germline V gene, CDR1 is SGHNT and CDR2 is YENEEA. The CDR3 is 19 amino acids. The DNA for the CDR3 is TGTGCCAGCAGCTTAGTGGTGGCGGCGAGGGGTTTTGACGATTCACCCCTCCACTTT. Amino acids: CASSLVVAARGFDDSPLHF.

The chain recombines TRBV6-5 with TRBJ1-2; 9 bases line up with TRBD1. V was pared by 5 bases and J by 7 bases, with 8 bases of the junction left unmatched. CDR1 and CDR2 from the germline V gene are MNHEY and SVGAGI. CDR3 size: 14 residues. This chain's CDR3 is CASSQGTGTLGYTF. The CDR3 region has the DNA TGTGCCAGCAGTCAAGGGACAGGGACGCTTGGCTACACCTTC.

The rearrangement links TRBV19 to TRBJ1-1, with 10 bases aligning to TRBD1. The germline CDR1 and CDR2 sequences are LNHDA and SQIVND (reference sequence). This CDR3 comprises 15 residues. J gave up 1 base and V 7 bases, and 6 bases lay outside the gene matches. The CDR3 coding sequence is TGTGCCAGTACCCCGGGACAGGGGAGGAACACTGAAGCTTTCTTT. This sequence encodes CASTPGQGRNTEAFF.

The chain uses TRBV18 and TRBJ1-3; D remains unclear. With 8 bases removed from V and 0 bases from J, the gap between germline ends came to 14 bases. This CDR3 spans 15 amino acids. Germline V lookup: CDR1 KGHSH, CDR2 LQKENI. Here the CDR3 DNA reads TGTGCCAGCACGCCCACCGGTACCTCTGGAAACACCATATATTTT. Protein: CASTPTGTSGNTIYF.

This sequence joins TRBV5-1 and TRBJ1-2; D is uncertain. The V end lost 7 bases, the J end lost 4 bases, and 17 bases lay between the germline ends. Germline V gives CDR1 SGHRS, CDR2 YFSETQ. CDR3 size: 14 residues. CDR3 nucleotide sequence: TGCGCCAGCCGTTTAGGGCCATTCTTCTATGGCTACACCTTC. Its translation: CASRLGPFFYGYTF.

J is TRBJ1-3 and V is TRBV19; TRBD1 matches 7 bases. The trim removed 8 bases at V and 0 bases at J, leaving 7 bases unmatched. Germline lookup yields CDR1 LNHDA and CDR2 SQIVND (reference sequence). The CDR3 sequence is 15 residues long. This CDR3 is CASALTGDSGNTIYF. Written as DNA, the CDR3 is TGTGCCAGTGCCCTCACAGGGGACTCTGGAAACACCATATATTTT.